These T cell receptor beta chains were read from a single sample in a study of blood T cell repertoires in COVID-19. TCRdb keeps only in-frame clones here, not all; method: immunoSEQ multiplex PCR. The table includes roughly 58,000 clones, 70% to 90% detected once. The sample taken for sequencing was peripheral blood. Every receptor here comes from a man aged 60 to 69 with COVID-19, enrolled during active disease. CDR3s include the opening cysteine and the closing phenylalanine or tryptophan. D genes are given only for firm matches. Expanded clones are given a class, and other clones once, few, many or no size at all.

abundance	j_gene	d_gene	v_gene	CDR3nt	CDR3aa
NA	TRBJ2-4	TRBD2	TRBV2	TGTGCCAGCAGTGACGATGGGACTATCCAAGCCAAAAACATTCAGTACTTC	CASSDDGTIQAKNIQYF
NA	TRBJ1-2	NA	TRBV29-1	TGCAGCGTTGAGGCTTTGGCCTATGGCTACACCTTC	CSVEALAYGYTF
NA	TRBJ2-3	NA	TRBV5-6	TGTGCCAGCAGCCCTATTATTGCCTCAGATACGCAGTATTTT	CASSPIIASDTQYF
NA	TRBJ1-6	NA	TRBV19	TGTGCCAGTAGTATAGCTTATAATTCACCCCTCCACTTT	CASSIAYNSPLHF
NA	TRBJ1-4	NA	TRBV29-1	TGCAGCGCTGGACAGATAGCTAATGAAAAACTGTTTTTT	CSAGQIANEKLFF
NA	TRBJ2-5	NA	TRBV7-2	TGTGCCAGCAGCTTACGGAGGAAGACAGAGACCCAGTACTTC	CASSLRRKTETQYF
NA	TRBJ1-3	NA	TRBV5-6	TGTGCCAGCAGCTTTATGACTGTTAGCTCTGGAAACACCATATATTTT	CASSFMTVSSGNTIYF
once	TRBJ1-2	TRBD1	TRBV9	TGTGCCAGCAGCTGGCCGGGACAGGGGGTGGGAGGCTACACCTTC	CASSWPGQGVGGYTF
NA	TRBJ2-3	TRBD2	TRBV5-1	TGCGCCAGCAGCTTGGGGATAGGTCTAGCGGGGAGCACAGATACGCAGTATTTT	CASSLGIGLAGSTDTQYF
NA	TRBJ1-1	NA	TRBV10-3	TGTGCCATCAGTGAGACTGGAGGGACTGAAGCTTTCTTT	CAISETGGTEAFF
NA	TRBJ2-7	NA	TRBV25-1	TGTGCCAGCAGTGGCATTGGAGCGGGTGAGCAGTACTTC	CASSGIGAGEQYF
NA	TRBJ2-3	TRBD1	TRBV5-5	TGTGCCAGCACCCTGGCCGGGACAGGGCTGCCAGATACGCAGTATTTT	CASTLAGTGLPDTQYF
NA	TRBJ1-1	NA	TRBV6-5	TGTGCCAGCAGCAACAAGGGGGGGAGCGCTGAAGCTTTCTTT	CASSNKGGSAEAFF
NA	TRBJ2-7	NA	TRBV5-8	TGTGCCAGCAGCCGCCTACAGGGCTACGAGCAGTACTTC	CASSRLQGYEQYF
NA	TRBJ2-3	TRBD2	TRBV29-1	TGCAGCGTTGCGGGAACTAGCGGAAAAAGCACAGATACGCAGTATTTT	CSVAGTSGKSTDTQYF
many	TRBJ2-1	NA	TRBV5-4	TGTGCCAGCAGCCGGGGACAAGAATCCTACAATGAGCAGTTCTTC	CASSRGQESYNEQFF
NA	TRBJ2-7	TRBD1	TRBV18	TGTGCCAGCTCACTAGGGACAGGGCATCCCTACGAGCAGTACTTC	CASSLGTGHPYEQYF
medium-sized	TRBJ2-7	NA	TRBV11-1	TGTGCCAGCAGCTTAGGTGAGGGGGCCTACGAGCAGTACTTC	CASSLGEGAYEQYF
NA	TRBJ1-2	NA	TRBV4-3	TGCGCCAGCAGCCAGTCCCTCGGCAGGGTAACCGATGGCTACACCTTC	CASSQSLGRVTDGYTF
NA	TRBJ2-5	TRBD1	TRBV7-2	TGTGCCAGCAGCGGATCCGGGACAGGGGGAAGCCAGTACTTC	CASSGSGTGGSQYF
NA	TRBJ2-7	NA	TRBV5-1	TGCGCCAGCAGCTCGGACATTCACTCCTACGAGCAGTACTTC	CASSSDIHSYEQYF
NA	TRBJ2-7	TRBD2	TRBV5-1	TGCGCCAGCAGCTTGAGCTGGGACTACGGCGAGCAGTACTTC	CASSLSWDYGEQYF
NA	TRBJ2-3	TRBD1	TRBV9	TGTGCCAGCAGCGTAAGCACAGGGGGAACGACAGATACGCAGTATTTT	CASSVSTGGTTDTQYF
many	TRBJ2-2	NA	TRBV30	TGTGCCTGGAGCTCGGGGAACACCGGGGAGCTGTTTTTT	CAWSSGNTGELFF
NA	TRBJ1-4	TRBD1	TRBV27	TGTGCCAGCAGTCCCTTGACAGGGATAAATGAAAAACTGTTTTTT	CASSPLTGINEKLFF
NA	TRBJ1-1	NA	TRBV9	TGTGCCAGCAGCGTAGCTCAGGTGAACACTGAAGCTTTCTTT	CASSVAQVNTEAFF
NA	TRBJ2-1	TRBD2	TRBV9	TGTGCCAGCAGCGTGAGTAGCGGGAAATACAATGAGCAGTTCTTC	CASSVSSGKYNEQFF
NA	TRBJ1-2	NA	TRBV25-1	TGTGCCAGCAGTGAATGGGGGGGCCGGGTAGATGGCTACACCTTC	CASSEWGGRVDGYTF
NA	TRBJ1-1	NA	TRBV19	TGTGCCAGTCGAGAGGGGAACACTGAAGCTTTCTTT	CASREGNTEAFF
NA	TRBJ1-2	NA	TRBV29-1	TGCAGCGTTATCCCATTAGCTAACTATGGCTACACCTTC	CSVIPLANYGYTF
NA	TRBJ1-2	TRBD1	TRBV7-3	TGTGCCAGCAGCCTCGGGACAGCCTATGGCTACACCTTC	CASSLGTAYGYTF
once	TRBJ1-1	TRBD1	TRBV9	TGTGCCAGCAGCCTACGACAGGGGGGGAACACTGAAGCTTTCTTT	CASSLRQGGNTEAFF
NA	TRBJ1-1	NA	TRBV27	TGTGCCAGCAGTCCCCAGGGTGCCCGTGTTTGGGAAGCTTTCTTT	CASSPQGARVWEAFF
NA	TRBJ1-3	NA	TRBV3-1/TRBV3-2	TGTGCCAGCAGCCAAGCACAACAGCTCATCTCTGGAAACACCATATATTTT	CASSQAQQLISGNTIYF
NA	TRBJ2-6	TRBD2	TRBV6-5	TGTGCCACCTGGGGGGGGTCAGGTGGGGCCAACGTCCTGACTTTC	CATWGGSGGANVLTF
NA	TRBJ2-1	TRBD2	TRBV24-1	TGTGCCACCGGGCTGACTAGCGGGGGGACAAATGAGCAGTTCTTC	CATGLTSGGTNEQFF
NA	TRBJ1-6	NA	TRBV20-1	TGCAGTGCTAGTCCGGGGACTGGAAATTCACCCCTCCACTTT	CSASPGTGNSPLHF